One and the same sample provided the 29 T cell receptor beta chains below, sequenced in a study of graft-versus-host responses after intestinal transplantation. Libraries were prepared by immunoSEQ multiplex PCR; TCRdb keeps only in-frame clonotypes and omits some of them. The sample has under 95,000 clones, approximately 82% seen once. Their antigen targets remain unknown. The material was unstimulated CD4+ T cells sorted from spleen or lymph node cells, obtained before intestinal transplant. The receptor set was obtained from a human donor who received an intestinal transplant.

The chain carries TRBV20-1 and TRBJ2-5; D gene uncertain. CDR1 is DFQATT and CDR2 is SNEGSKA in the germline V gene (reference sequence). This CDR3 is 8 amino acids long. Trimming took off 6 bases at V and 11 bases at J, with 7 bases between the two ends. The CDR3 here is CSALGQYF. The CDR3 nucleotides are TGCAGTGCCCTCGGTCAGTACTTC.

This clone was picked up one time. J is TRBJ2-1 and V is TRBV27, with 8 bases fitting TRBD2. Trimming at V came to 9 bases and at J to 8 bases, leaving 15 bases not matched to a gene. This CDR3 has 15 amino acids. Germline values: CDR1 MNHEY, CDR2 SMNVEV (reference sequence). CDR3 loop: CASRLALTVFHEQFF. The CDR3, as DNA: TGTGCCAGTAGACTAGCGCTTACGGTTTTCCATGAGCAGTTCTTC.

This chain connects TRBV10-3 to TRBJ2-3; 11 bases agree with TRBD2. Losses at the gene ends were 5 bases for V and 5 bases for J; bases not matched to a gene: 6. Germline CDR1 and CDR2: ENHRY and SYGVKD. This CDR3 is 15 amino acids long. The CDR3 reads CAISTGLAEGDTQYF. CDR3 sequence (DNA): TGTGCCATCAGTACGGGACTAGCGGAAGGAGATACGCAGTATTTT.

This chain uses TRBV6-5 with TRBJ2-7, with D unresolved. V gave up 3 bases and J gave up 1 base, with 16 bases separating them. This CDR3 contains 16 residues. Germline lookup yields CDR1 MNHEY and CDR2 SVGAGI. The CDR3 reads CASSYSWAGRSYEQYF. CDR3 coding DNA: TGTGCCAGCAGTTATTCATGGGCCGGCCGGTCCTACGAGCAGTACTTC.

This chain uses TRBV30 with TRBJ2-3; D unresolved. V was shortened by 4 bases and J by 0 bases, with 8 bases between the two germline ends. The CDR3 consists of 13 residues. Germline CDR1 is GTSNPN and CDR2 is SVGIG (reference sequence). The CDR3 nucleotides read TGTGCCTGGAATCCCGTTAGCACAGATACGCAGTATTTT. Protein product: CAWNPVSTDTQYF.

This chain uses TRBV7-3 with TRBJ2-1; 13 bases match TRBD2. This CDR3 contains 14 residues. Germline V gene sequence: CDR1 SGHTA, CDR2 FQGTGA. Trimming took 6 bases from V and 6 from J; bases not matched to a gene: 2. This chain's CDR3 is CASRGLAGSNEQFF. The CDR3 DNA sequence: TGTGCCAGCAGGGGACTAGCGGGATCCAATGAGCAGTTCTTC.

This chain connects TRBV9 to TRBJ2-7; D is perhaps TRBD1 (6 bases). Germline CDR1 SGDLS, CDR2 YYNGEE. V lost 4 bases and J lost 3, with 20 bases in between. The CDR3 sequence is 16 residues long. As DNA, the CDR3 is TGTGCCAGCAGCCCCCGAGGCGTGACAGGACTCTACGAGCAGTACTTC. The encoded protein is CASSPRGVTGLYEQYF.

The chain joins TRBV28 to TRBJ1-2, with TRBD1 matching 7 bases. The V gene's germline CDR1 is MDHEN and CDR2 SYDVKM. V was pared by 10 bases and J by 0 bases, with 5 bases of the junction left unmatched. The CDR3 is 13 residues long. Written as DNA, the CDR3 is TGTGCCACCATTGGACAGGCTAACTATGGCTACACCTTC. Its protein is CATIGQANYGYTF.

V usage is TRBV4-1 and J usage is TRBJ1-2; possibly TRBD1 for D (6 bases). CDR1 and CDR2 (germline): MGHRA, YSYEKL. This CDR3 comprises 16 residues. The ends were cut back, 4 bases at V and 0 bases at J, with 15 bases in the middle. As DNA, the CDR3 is TGCGCCAGCAGCCGAGGGGGGGGCGGTTCTAACTATGGCTACACCTTC. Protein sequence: CASSRGGGGSNYGYTF.

The DNA of the CDR3 is TGTGCCAGCACCTCGGCGGATGGGGCCAACGTCCTGACTTTC. Its protein is CASTSADGANVLTF. V gene TRBV6-5 combines with J gene TRBJ2-6, with D uncertain. The CDR3 is 14 amino acids. V lost 7 bases and J 3 bases, leaving 10 bases between the germline ends. Germline V gene sequence: CDR1 MNHEY, CDR2 SVGAGI.

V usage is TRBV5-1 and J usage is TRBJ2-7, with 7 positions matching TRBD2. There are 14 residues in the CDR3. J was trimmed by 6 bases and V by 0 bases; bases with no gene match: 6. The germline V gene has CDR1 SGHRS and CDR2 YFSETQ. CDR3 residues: CASSLDGGGAEQYF. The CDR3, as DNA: TGCGCCAGCAGCTTGGATGGGGGGGGAGCCGAGCAGTACTTC.

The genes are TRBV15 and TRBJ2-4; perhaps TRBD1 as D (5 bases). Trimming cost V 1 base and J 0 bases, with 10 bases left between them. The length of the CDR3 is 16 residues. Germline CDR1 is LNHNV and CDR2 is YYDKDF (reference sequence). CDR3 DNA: TGTGCCACCAGCAGAGCTGCAGGGCTAGCCAAAAACATTCAGTACTTC. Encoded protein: CATSRAAGLAKNIQYF.

The CDR3 here is CASSDRVETQYF. As DNA, the CDR3 is TGTGCCAGCAGTGACAGGGTGGAGACCCAGTACTTC. V gene TRBV6-1 combines with J gene TRBJ2-5, with D possibly being TRBD1 (5 bases). Per the germline V gene, CDR1 is MNHNS and CDR2 is SASEGT. Trimming left V 3 bases short and J 5 bases short, with 7 bases between. The CDR3 is 12 amino acids.

CDR3 amino acids: CASSLDRQGNTEAFF. CDR3 DNA: TGTGCCAGCAGCTTAGACAGACAGGGGAACACTGAAGCTTTCTTT. The chain carries TRBV7-6 and TRBJ1-1, with 7 bases aligning to TRBD1. Germline CDR1 is SGHVS and CDR2 is FNYEAQ. The V segment lost 1 base and the J segment 1 base; nucleotides outside the gene matches: 3. CDR3 length: 15 residues.

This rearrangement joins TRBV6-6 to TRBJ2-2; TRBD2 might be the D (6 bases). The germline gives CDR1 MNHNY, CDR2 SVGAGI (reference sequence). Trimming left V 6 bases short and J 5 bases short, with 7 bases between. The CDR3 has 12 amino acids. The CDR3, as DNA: TGTGCCAGCAGCCGGGGGACCGGGGAGCTGTTTTTT. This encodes CASSRGTGELFF.

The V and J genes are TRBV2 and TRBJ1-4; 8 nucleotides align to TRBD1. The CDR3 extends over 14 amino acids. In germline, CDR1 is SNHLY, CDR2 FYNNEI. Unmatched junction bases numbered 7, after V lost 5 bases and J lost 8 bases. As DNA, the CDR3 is TGTGCCAGCAGTCTGCAGGGGGCTGGGGAAAAACTGTTTTTT. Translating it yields CASSLQGAGEKLFF. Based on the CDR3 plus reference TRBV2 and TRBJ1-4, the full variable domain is EPEVTQTPSHQVTQMGQEVILRCVPISNHLYFYWYRQILGQKVEFLVSFYNNEISEKSEIFDDQFSVERPDGSNFTLKIRSTKLEDSAMYFCASSLQGAGEKLFFGSGTQLSVL.

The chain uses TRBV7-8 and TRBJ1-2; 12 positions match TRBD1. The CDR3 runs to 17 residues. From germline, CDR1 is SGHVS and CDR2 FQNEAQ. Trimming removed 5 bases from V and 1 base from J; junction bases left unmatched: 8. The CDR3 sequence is CASSHGTGGTFNYGYTF. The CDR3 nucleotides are TGTGCCAGCAGCCACGGGACAGGGGGCACGTTTAACTATGGCTACACCTTC.

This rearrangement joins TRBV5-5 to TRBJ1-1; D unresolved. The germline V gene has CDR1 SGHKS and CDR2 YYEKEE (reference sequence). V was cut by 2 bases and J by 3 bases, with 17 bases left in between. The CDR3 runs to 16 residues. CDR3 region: CASSLYPQAMDTEAFF. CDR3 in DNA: TGTGCCAGCAGCTTATACCCCCAAGCCATGGACACTGAAGCTTTCTTT.

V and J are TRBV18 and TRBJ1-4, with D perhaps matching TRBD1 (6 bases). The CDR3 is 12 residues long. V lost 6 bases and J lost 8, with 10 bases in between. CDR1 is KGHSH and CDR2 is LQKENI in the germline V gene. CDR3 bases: TGTGCCAGCTCCTCCAGGGGAGAAAAACTGTTTTTT. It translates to CASSSRGEKLFF.

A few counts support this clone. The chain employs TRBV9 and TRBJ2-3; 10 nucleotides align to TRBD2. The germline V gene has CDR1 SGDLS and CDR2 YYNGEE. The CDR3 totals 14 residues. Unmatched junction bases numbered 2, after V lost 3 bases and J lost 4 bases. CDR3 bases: TGTGCCAGCAGCGAGCGGGGGGGCGCAGATACGCAGTATTTT. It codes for CASSERGGADTQYF.

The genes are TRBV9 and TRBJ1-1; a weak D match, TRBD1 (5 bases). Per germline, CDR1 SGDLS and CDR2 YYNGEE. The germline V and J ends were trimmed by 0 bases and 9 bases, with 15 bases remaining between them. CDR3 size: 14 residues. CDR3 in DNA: TGTGCCAGCAGCGTAGCTACGGGGGGGTCGAAAGCTTTCTTT. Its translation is CASSVATGGSKAFF.

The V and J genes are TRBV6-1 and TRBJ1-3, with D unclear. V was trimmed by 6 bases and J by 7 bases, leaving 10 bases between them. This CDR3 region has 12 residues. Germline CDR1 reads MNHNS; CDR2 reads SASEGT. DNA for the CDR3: TGTGCCAGCAGGGACCCGGGGAACACCATATATTTT. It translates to CASRDPGNTIYF.

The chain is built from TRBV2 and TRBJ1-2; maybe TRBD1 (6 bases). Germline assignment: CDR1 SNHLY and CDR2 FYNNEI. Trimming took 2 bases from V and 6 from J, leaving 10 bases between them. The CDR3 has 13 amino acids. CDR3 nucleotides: TGTGCCAGCAGTGAACGGCAGGGGAATGGCTACACCTTC. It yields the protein CASSERQGNGYTF. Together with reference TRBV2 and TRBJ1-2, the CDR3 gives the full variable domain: EPEVTQTPSHQVTQMGQEVILRCVPISNHLYFYWYRQILGQKVEFLVSFYNNEISEKSEIFDDQFSVERPDGSNFTLKIRSTKLEDSAMYFCASSERQGNGYTFGSGTRLTVV.

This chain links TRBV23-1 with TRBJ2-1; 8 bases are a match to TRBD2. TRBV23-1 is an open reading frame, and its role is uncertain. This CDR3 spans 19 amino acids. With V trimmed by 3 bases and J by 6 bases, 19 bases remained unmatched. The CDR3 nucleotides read TGCGCCAGCAGTCACCTGCCCCCAATATACGGGGGGGCCAGCAATGAGCAGTTCTTC. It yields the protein CASSHLPPIYGGASNEQFF.

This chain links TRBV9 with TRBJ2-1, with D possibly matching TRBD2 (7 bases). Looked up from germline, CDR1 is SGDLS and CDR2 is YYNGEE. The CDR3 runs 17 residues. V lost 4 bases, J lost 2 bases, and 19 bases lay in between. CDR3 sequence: CASSPEWGGLTYNEQFF. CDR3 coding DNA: TGTGCCAGCAGCCCGGAGTGGGGGGGCCTGACCTACAATGAGCAGTTCTTC.

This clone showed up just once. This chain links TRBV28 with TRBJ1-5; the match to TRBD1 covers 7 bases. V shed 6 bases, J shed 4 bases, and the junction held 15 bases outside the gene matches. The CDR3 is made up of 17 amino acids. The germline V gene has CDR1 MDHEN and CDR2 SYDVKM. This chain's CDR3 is CASRVPGRRQGNQPQHF. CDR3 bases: TGTGCCAGCAGAGTTCCCGGTCGACGACAGGGAAATCAGCCCCAGCATTTT.

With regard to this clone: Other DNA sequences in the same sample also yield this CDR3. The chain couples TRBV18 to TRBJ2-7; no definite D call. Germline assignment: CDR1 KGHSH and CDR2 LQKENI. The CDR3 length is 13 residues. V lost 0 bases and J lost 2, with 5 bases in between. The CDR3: CASSPPSTYEQYF. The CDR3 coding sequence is TGTGCCAGCTCACCACCGTCTACCTACGAGCAGTACTTC.

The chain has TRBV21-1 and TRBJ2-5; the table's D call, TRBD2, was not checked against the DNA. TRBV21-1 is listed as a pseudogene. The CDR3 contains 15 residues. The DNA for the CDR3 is TGTGCCAGCACCAACGGGGGGGGACGGTGGGAGACCCAGTACTTC. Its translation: CASTNGGGRWETQYF.

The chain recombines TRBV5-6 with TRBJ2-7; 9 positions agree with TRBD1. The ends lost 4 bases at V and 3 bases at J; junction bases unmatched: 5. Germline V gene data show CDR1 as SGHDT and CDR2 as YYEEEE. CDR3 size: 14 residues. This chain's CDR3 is CASSGDRGSYEQYF. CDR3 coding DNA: TGTGCCAGCAGCGGAGACAGGGGGAGCTACGAGCAGTACTTC.